The sequence of this T cell receptor beta chain was determined in a study of blood T cell repertoires in COVID-19. The wider study: Donors in the United States, Italy and Spain gave samples during acute or convalescent COVID-19. PBMCs, B-cell-depleted T cells, or T cells provided the cDNA or gDNA that made up the material.

How the authors handled the data: Quantification of nucleated cells was approximated via reference gene primer amplification. Assay: immunoSEQ multiplex PCR; the TCRdb copy retains only in-frame clones and omits some. V, J and clone size are taken as reported in that table, and D and trimming were inferred from the DNA itself. The table has 20,000 or so clones, 75% to 85% seen once. The length of the CDR3 is 14 residues. Per the germline V gene, CDR1 is MDHEN and CDR2 is SYDVKM. With 2 bases clipped from V and 5 bases from J, the junction kept 5 bases outside the gene matches. This clone was counted between two and nine times.

The sequencing input was peripheral blood. The receptor was derived from an elderly man with acute or convalescent COVID-19. The rearrangement joins TRBV28 to TRBJ1-1; 7 bases align to TRBD1. The CDR3 spells CASSLPQGVTEAFF. For the CDR3, the DNA is TGTGCCAGCAGTTTACCGCAGGGGGTTACTGAAGCTTTCTTT.